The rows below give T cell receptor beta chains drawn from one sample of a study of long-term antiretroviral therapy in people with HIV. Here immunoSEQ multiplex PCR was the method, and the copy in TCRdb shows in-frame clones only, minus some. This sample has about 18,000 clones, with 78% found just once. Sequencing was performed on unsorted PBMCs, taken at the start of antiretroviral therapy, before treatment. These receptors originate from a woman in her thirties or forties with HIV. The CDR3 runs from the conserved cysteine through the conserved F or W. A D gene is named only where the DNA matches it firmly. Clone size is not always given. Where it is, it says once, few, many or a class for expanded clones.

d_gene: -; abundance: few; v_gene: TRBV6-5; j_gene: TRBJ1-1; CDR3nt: TGTGCCAGCAGTTACTCCGGGACCTTGAACACTGAAGCTTTCTTT; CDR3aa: CASSYSGTLNTEAFF
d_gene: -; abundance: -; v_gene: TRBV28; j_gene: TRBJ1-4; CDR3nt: TGTGCCAGCAGTTTTGGCAGAAATGAAAAACTGTTTTTT; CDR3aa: CASSFGRNEKLFF
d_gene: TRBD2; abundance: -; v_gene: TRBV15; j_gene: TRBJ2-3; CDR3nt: TGTGCCACCAGCAGAGGGACTAGCGGGGTTGGGGATACGCAGTATTTT; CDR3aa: CATSRGTSGVGDTQYF
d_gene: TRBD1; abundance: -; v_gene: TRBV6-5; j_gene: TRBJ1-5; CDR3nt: TGTGCCAGCAGTTCGGGACAGCCTGATCAGCCCCAGCATTTT; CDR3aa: CASSSGQPDQPQHF
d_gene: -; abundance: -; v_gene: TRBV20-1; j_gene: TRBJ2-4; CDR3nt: TGCAGTGCTACCGCACTTCAGTACTTC; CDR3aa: CSATALQYF
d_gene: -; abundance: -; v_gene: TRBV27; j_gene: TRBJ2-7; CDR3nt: TGTGCCAGCAGTTCCCGACGGTTGACGACCTACGAGCAGTACTTC; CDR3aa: CASSSRRLTTYEQYF
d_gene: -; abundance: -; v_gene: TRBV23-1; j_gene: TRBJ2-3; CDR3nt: TGCGCCAGCAGTCTACCCAGGGAAGATACGCAGTATTTT; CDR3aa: CASSLPREDTQYF
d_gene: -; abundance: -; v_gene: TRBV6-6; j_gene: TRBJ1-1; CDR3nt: TGTGCCAGTTTACAGGGAGGTGGCACTGAAGCTTTCTTT; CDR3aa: CASLQGGGTEAFF
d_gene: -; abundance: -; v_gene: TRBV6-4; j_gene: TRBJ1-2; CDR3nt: TGTGCCAGCTATCGATACGGAGGGGGGAGGGGACTCTATGGCTACACCTTC; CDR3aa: CASYRYGGGRGLYGYTF
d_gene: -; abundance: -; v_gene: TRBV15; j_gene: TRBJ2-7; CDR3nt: TGTGCCACCAGCACCTCAATCGCGCCGAATACCTACGAGCAGTACTTC; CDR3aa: CATSTSIAPNTYEQYF
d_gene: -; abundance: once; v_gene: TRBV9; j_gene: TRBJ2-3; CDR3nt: TGTGCCAGCAGCTTAGGCACAGATACGCAGTATTTT; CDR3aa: CASSLGTDTQYF
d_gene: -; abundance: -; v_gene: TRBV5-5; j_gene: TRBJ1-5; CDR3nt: TGTGCCAGCAGCCCGCCGGAGGACGCCGGGCCCCAGCATTTT; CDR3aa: CASSPPEDAGPQHF
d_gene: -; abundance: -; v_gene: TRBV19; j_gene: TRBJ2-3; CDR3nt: TGTGCCAGTAGTCTCGCGGCCCCCCCTGGGCAGTATTTT; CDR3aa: CASSLAAPPGQYF
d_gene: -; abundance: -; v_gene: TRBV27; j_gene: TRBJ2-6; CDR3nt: TGTGCCACCGGAGGGGCAGGGGGAACCGGGGCCAACGTCCTGACTTTC; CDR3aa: CATGGAGGTGANVLTF
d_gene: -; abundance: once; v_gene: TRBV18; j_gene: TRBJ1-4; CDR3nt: TGTGCCAGCTCACCACCCGAGGGACGTCGTGAAAAACTGTTTTTT; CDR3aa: CASSPPEGRREKLFF
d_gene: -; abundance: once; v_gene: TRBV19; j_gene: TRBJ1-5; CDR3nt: TGTGCCAGTAGTACCGGGGAGAGGGGCAATCAGCCCCAGCATTTT; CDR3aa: CASSTGERGNQPQHF
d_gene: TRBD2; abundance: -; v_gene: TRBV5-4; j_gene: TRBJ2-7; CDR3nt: TGTGCCAGCAGCTTGGGTAGCGGGGGAGTCTACGAGCAGTACTTC; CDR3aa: CASSLGSGGVYEQYF
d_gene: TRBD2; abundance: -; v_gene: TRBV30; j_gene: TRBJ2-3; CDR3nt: TGTGCTCTAGCGGGGGGCACGAAGAGCACAGATACGCAGTATTTT; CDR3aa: CALAGGTKSTDTQYF
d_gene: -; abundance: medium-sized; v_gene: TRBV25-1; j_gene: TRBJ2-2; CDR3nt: TGTGCCAGCGGGGTGAACACCGGGGAGCTGTTTTTT; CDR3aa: CASGVNTGELFF
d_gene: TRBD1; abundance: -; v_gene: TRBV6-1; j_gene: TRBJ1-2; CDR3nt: TGTGCCAGCAGTGAAGGGGGATGGGCAGGGGGCAACTATGGCTACACCTTC; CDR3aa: CASSEGGWAGGNYGYTF
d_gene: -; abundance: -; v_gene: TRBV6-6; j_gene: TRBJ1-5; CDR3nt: TGTGCCAGCAGTCTCTCAGGACAGTTCAATCAGCCCCAGCATTTT; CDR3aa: CASSLSGQFNQPQHF
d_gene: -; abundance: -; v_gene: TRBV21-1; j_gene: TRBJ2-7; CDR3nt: TGTGCCAGCAGCACCCCCGGGACGATCTACGAGCAGTACTTC; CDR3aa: CASSTPGTIYEQYF
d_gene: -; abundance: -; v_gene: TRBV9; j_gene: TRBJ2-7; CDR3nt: TGTGCCAGCAGCGCGGACGACCCGTCACCCTCCGAGCAGTACTTC; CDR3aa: CASSADDPSPSEQYF